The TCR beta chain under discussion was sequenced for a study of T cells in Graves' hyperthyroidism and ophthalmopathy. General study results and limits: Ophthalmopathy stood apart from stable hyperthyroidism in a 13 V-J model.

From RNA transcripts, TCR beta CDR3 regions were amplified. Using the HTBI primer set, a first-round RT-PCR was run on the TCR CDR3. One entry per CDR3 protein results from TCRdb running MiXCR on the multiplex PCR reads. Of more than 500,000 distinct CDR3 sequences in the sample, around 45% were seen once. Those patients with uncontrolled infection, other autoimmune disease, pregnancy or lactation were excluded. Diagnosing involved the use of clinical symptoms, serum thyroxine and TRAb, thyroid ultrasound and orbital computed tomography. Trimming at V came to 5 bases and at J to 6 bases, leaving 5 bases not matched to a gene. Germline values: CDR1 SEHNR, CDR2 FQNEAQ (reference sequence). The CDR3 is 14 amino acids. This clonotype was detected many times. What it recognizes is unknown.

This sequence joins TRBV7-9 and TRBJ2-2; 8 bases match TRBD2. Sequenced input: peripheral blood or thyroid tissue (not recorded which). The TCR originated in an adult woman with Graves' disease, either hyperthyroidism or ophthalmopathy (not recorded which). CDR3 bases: TGTGCCAGCAGCCACGGGAGGGCCCCCGGGGAGCTGTTTTTT. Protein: CASSHGRAPGELFF.